The clone carrying this TCR beta chain counts as medium-sized. Its specificity is not known. Little can be read into the size of this beta chain, an off-target read in a library designed for alpha chains. TCRdb processed the 5' RACE reads anew with MiXCR; each CDR3 protein has one entry. Altogether approximately 9,600 distinct CDR3 sequences are present, around 10% being singletons, with the ten largest covering approximately 10%. This specimen belongs to a study of spatial heterogeneity in lung cancer. Study outcomes and limitations: Within tumors, counts of expanded alpha and beta TCRs tracked tumor mutation counts.

Time point defined: sample taken at primary tumor resection. Tumor, nontumor lung or frozen PBMC supplied whole RNA, sequenced without sorting. The sequence was collected from a male donor with early-stage non-small cell lung cancer. The starting material was lung tumor tissue, obtained at surgery.

The CDR3 region is CASSLAQSSYEQYF. The CDR3 DNA is TGTGCCAGCAGCTTAGCCCAGAGCTCCTACGAGCAGTACTTC. The chain has TRBV7-9 and TRBJ2-7; D not resolved. The V gene's germline CDR1 is SEHNR and CDR2 FQNEAQ (reference sequence). The CDR3 loop spans 14 amino acids. The V end was cut by 0 bases, the J end by 0 bases, with 6 bases between.